These T cell receptor beta chains were read from a single sample in a study of blood T cell repertoires in COVID-19. Data came from immunoSEQ multiplex PCR; TCRdb stores just in-frame clones and leaves some out. Among approximately 160,000 clones listed, roughly 80% were seen once. Sequencing input: peripheral blood. The receptor set was obtained from an elderly woman with acute or convalescent COVID-19. Each CDR3 is given with its conserved first and last residue. Fields, in order: D gene, clone size, J gene, V gene, CDR3 DNA, CDR3 protein. A D gene is named only where the DNA matches it firmly. A row's size may be missing; if present it is once, few, many or a size class.

d_call: TRBD2; clone_size: -; j_call: TRBJ2-2; v_call: TRBV5-1; cdr3_nt: TGCGCCAGCAGCTTGGTCCAGCGGGAGACCGGGGAGCTGTTTTTT; cdr3_aa: CASSLVQRETGELFF
d_call: TRBD1; clone_size: -; j_call: TRBJ1-5; v_call: TRBV10-3; cdr3_nt: TGTGCCATCAGACAGGGGATCGATCAGCCCCAGCATTTT; cdr3_aa: CAIRQGIDQPQHF
d_call: -; clone_size: -; j_call: TRBJ1-1; v_call: TRBV30; cdr3_nt: TGTGCCTGGAGTACCACAGCCAACACTGAAGCTTTCTTT; cdr3_aa: CAWSTTANTEAFF
d_call: -; clone_size: once; j_call: TRBJ1-1; v_call: TRBV6-2/TRBV6-3; cdr3_nt: TGTGCCAGCAGTTTCCCGTGGGGCTCGATGAACACTGAAGCTTTCTTT; cdr3_aa: CASSFPWGSMNTEAFF
d_call: TRBD1; clone_size: -; j_call: TRBJ2-5; v_call: TRBV24-1; cdr3_nt: TGTGCCACCAGTCCGGGTTATCTGACAGGGTACCAAGAGACCCAGTACTTC; cdr3_aa: CATSPGYLTGYQETQYF
d_call: TRBD2; clone_size: -; j_call: TRBJ2-1; v_call: TRBV5-1; cdr3_nt: TGCGCCAGCAGCTTTATAGCGGGAGCTTACAATGAGCAGTTCTTC; cdr3_aa: CASSFIAGAYNEQFF
d_call: -; clone_size: -; j_call: TRBJ2-5; v_call: TRBV18; cdr3_nt: TGTGCCAGCTCACCGGCCCTCACGCAAGAGACCCAGTACTTC; cdr3_aa: CASSPALTQETQYF
d_call: -; clone_size: -; j_call: TRBJ1-2; v_call: TRBV5-1; cdr3_nt: TGCGCCAGCAGCGCCGACGGCGGCTATGGCTACACCTTC; cdr3_aa: CASSADGGYGYTF
d_call: -; clone_size: few; j_call: TRBJ2-1; v_call: TRBV9; cdr3_nt: TGTGCCAGCAGCCCCGGGGGTGGGACTTCGCTCGTCGGTTTCAATGAGCAGTTCTTC; cdr3_aa: CASSPGGGTSLVGFNEQFF
d_call: TRBD1; clone_size: -; j_call: TRBJ1-1; v_call: TRBV10-3; cdr3_nt: TGTGCCATCAGTGAACAGGGGGGGGACACTGAAGCTTTCTTT; cdr3_aa: CAISEQGGDTEAFF
d_call: TRBD1; clone_size: few; j_call: TRBJ2-3; v_call: TRBV4-1; cdr3_nt: TGCGCCAGCAGCCAGGGGACAGGGGGCGCAGATACGCAGTATTTT; cdr3_aa: CASSQGTGGADTQYF
d_call: TRBD1; clone_size: -; j_call: TRBJ1-1; v_call: TRBV11-2; cdr3_nt: TGTGCCAGCAGCTTAGTAGAGGGGGCTCGCACTGAAGCTTTCTTT; cdr3_aa: CASSLVEGARTEAFF
d_call: -; clone_size: -; j_call: TRBJ2-2; v_call: TRBV7-9; cdr3_nt: TGTGCCAGCAGCTTAGCTCCGACAGGGAACACCGGGGAGCTGTTTTTT; cdr3_aa: CASSLAPTGNTGELFF
d_call: -; clone_size: -; j_call: TRBJ1-1; v_call: TRBV12-3/TRBV12-4; cdr3_nt: TGTGCCAGCACCCTACTTCGGGACACTGAAGCTTTCTTT; cdr3_aa: CASTLLRDTEAFF
d_call: TRBD1; clone_size: -; j_call: TRBJ1-2; v_call: TRBV27; cdr3_nt: TGTGCCAGCAGTTTTGGACAGGGTGATGGCTACACCTTC; cdr3_aa: CASSFGQGDGYTF
d_call: TRBD1; clone_size: few; j_call: TRBJ2-5; v_call: TRBV5-1; cdr3_nt: TGCGCCAGCAGCCCTGACAGGGTAGGGGAGACCCAGTACTTC; cdr3_aa: CASSPDRVGETQYF
d_call: -; clone_size: -; j_call: TRBJ1-5; v_call: TRBV9; cdr3_nt: TGTGCCAGCAGCGTAGCGGGTGGTGATCAGCCCCAGCATTTT; cdr3_aa: CASSVAGGDQPQHF
d_call: -; clone_size: -; j_call: TRBJ2-5; v_call: TRBV3-1/TRBV3-2; cdr3_nt: TGTGCCAGCAGCCGGGACTCCCAAGAGACCCAGTACTTC; cdr3_aa: CASSRDSQETQYF
d_call: -; clone_size: -; j_call: TRBJ1-2; v_call: TRBV3-1/TRBV3-2; cdr3_nt: TGTGCCAGCAGCCAGAGGGCTAACTATGGCTACACCTTC; cdr3_aa: CASSQRANYGYTF
d_call: TRBD1; clone_size: once; j_call: TRBJ1-1; v_call: TRBV5-1; cdr3_nt: TGCGCCAGCAGCTTGGCCAGAGCCAGATCACAGACAGGGGGAACTGAAGCTTTCTTT; cdr3_aa: CASSLARARSQTGGTEAFF
d_call: TRBD1; clone_size: -; j_call: TRBJ2-7; v_call: TRBV7-9; cdr3_nt: TGTGCCAGCAGCCTCGGGACAGGGTTCTCCGAGCAGTACTTC; cdr3_aa: CASSLGTGFSEQYF
d_call: TRBD1; clone_size: -; j_call: TRBJ1-2; v_call: TRBV27; cdr3_nt: TGTGCCAGCAGTATAATCCTCGGACAGGTAAACTATGGCTACACCTTC; cdr3_aa: CASSIILGQVNYGYTF
d_call: TRBD1; clone_size: -; j_call: TRBJ1-1; v_call: TRBV3-1/TRBV3-2; cdr3_nt: TGTGCCAGCAGCCAAGGGACTGGGACAGGGGTTATCACTGAAGCTTTCTTT; cdr3_aa: CASSQGTGTGVITEAFF
d_call: -; clone_size: -; j_call: TRBJ1-6; v_call: TRBV19; cdr3_nt: TGTGCCAGTAGTACCCAAACAGGGAATTCACCCCTCCACTTT; cdr3_aa: CASSTQTGNSPLHF
d_call: TRBD1; clone_size: -; j_call: TRBJ1-1; v_call: TRBV30; cdr3_nt: TGTGCCGGGGGGCTAGGACAGGTGAACACTGAAGCTTTCTTT; cdr3_aa: CAGGLGQVNTEAFF
d_call: -; clone_size: few; j_call: TRBJ1-1; v_call: TRBV20-1; cdr3_nt: TGCAGTGCTAGCCTCGAGGCTGAAGCTTTCTTT; cdr3_aa: CSASLEAEAFF
d_call: -; clone_size: once; j_call: TRBJ1-1; v_call: TRBV19; cdr3_nt: TGTGCCAGTATTTCCGGAGGGATGGGGACTGAAGCTTTCTTT; cdr3_aa: CASISGGMGTEAFF
d_call: -; clone_size: few; j_call: TRBJ1-1; v_call: TRBV18; cdr3_nt: TGTGCCAGCTCACCACCGGGACTGACGAACACTGAAGCTTTCTTT; cdr3_aa: CASSPPGLTNTEAFF
d_call: TRBD1; clone_size: few; j_call: TRBJ1-5; v_call: TRBV6-5; cdr3_nt: TGTGCCAGCAGTTCCCTGGGACAGGGGAGTCAGCCCCAGCATTTT; cdr3_aa: CASSSLGQGSQPQHF
d_call: -; clone_size: many; j_call: TRBJ2-6; v_call: TRBV4-1; cdr3_nt: TGCGCCAGCAGCCCCCCAGATGGGGCCAACGTCCTGACTTTC; cdr3_aa: CASSPPDGANVLTF
d_call: -; clone_size: -; j_call: TRBJ2-1; v_call: TRBV2; cdr3_nt: TGTGCCAGCAGTGAACGGGGGGCGTCCTACAATGAGCAGTTCTTC; cdr3_aa: CASSERGASYNEQFF
d_call: -; clone_size: once; j_call: TRBJ1-2; v_call: TRBV11-1; cdr3_nt: TGTGCCAGCAGCTTAGGGATTCCGGACAGCCGGACCTTC; cdr3_aa: CASSLGIPDSRTF
d_call: -; clone_size: -; j_call: TRBJ2-7; v_call: TRBV6-5; cdr3_nt: TGTGCCAGCAGTTACTCGGTGCAGGGGGGCTACGAGCAGTACTTC; cdr3_aa: CASSYSVQGGYEQYF
d_call: -; clone_size: -; j_call: TRBJ1-5; v_call: TRBV7-9; cdr3_nt: TGTGCCAGCAGCTCCTGGGAAGGGGGCAATCAGCCCCAGCATTTT; cdr3_aa: CASSSWEGGNQPQHF